This TCR beta chain was documented in a study of shared clonotypes between healthy human individuals. Study-level points and caveats: Exclusively blood specimens were collected; tissue repertoires likely differ. The study generally estimated greater richness for naive than memory subsets. Compared with clonotypes that all four donors shared, non-shared clonotypes had lower generation probabilities.

This CDR3 contains 17 residues. Trimming took off 4 bases at V and 2 bases at J, with 19 bases between the two ends. Germline V gene sequence: CDR1 SEHNR, CDR2 FQNEAQ (reference sequence). The data were produced by immunoSEQ multiplex PCR, yet TCRdb's version contains in-frame clones alone and is incomplete. The table lists 950,000 to 1,300,000 clones, approximately 68% of them singletons. A word on this clone: As yet, its antigen is unknown.

The origin of this receptor is a man aged 18 to 30 in good health. The chain joins TRBV7-9 to TRBJ2-3; the D gene is possibly TRBD1 (5 bases). The sample was memory CD4+ T cells sorted from blood. The subset here: CD45RA-negative fraction. CDR3 DNA: TGTGCCAGCAGCTGGGGCTTTGTGGCAGGGAACACAGATACGCAGTATTTT. Translating gives CASSWGFVAGNTDTQYF.